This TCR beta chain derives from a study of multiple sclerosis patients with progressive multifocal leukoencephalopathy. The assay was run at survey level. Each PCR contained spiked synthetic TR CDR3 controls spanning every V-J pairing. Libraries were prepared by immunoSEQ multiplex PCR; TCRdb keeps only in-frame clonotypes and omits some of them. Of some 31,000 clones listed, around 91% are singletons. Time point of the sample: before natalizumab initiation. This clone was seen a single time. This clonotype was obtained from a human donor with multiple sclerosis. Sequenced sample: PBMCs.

In DNA form, the CDR3 reads TGTGCCAGCTCACCACAAGGCGGGAGCAATGAGCAGTTCTTC. Translated, it gives CASSPQGGSNEQFF. The chain joins TRBV18 to TRBJ2-1; 7 bases match TRBD2. The CDR3 has 14 amino acids. Unmatched junction bases numbered 3, after V lost 1 base and J lost 6 bases. Per the germline V gene, CDR1 is KGHSH and CDR2 is LQKENI. The full variable domain, in which reference TRBV18 and TRBJ2-1 provide the parts outside the CDR3, is NAGVMQNPRHLVRRRGQEARLRCSPMKGHSHVYWYRQLPEEGLKFMVYLQKENIIDESGMPKERFSAEFPKEGPSILRIQQVVRGDSAAYFCASSPQGGSNEQFFGPGTRLTVL.